The rows below give T cell receptor beta chains drawn from one sample of a study of blood T cell repertoires in COVID-19. The repertoire was sequenced with immunoSEQ multiplex PCR; TCRdb's copy has only in-frame clones and lacks some. The sample lists 150,000 to 200,000 clones, roughly three quarters occurring once. The specimen was peripheral blood. These receptor sequences come from a woman aged 40-49 years with COVID-19, enrolled during active disease. Each CDR3 is given with its conserved first and last residue. D genes are given only for firm matches. Clone size is not always given. Where it is, it says once, few, many or a class for expanded clones.

17	TRBJ2-6	-	TRBD1	TRBV15	TGTGCCACCAGCAGGGACAGGGGTATTTCTGGGGCCAACGTCCTGACTTTC	CATSRDRGISGANVLTF
14	TRBJ2-5	-	TRBD1	TRBV5-1	TGCGCCAGCAACGTCGCAGGGGGCGGAGAGACCCAGTACTTC	CASNVAGGGETQYF
13	TRBJ2-7	-	-	TRBV6-5	TGTGCCAGCAGTTACGGGGCGACCTACGAGCAGTACTTC	CASSYGATYEQYF
14	TRBJ2-7	-	TRBD1	TRBV6-4	TGTGCCACCACCCTCGCAGGGGGTGGCCACGAGCAGTACTTC	CATTLAGGGHEQYF
13	TRBJ2-2	-	-	TRBV2	TGTGCCAGCGGTCGCACGGTCACCGGGGAGCTGTTTTTT	CASGRTVTGELFF
15	TRBJ2-7	many	TRBD2	TRBV4-1	TGCGCCAGCAGCCAGGGCGGGAGCCCCTCCTACGAGCAGTACTTC	CASSQGGSPSYEQYF
13	TRBJ1-4	once	TRBD1	TRBV6-6	TGTGCCAGCAGGGAGGGGGCAAGAGAAAAACTGTTTTTT	CASREGAREKLFF
15	TRBJ2-1	once	-	TRBV5-4	TGTGCCAGCAGCTTGGGGCAGGGCTCCTACAATGAGCAGTTCTTC	CASSLGQGSYNEQFF
17	TRBJ2-7	once	-	TRBV19	TGTGCCAGTAGTATAGGCCGAACAGACCCTAACCCCTACGAGCAGTACTTC	CASSIGRTDPNPYEQYF
15	TRBJ2-7	-	TRBD1	TRBV6-5	TGTGCCAGCAGTTTCGGGACAGGGATAGGCTACGAGCAGTACTTC	CASSFGTGIGYEQYF
16	TRBJ2-3	-	TRBD2	TRBV4-2	TGTGCCAGCAGCCGACCGGGACTAGCGGGGGAAGATACGCAGTATTTT	CASSRPGLAGEDTQYF
14	TRBJ1-1	-	-	TRBV2	TGTGCCAGCAGTGAATACCAGTCTAACACTGAAGCTTTCTTT	CASSEYQSNTEAFF
15	TRBJ2-1	-	TRBD2	TRBV11-2	TGTGCCAGCAGCCCTGGGGAGGGCCTCCACAATGAGCAGTTCTTC	CASSPGEGLHNEQFF
16	TRBJ2-7	-	TRBD1	TRBV11-2	TGTGCCAGCAGCTTAGATCGAACAGGGGAGCCCTACGAGCAGTACTTC	CASSLDRTGEPYEQYF
12	TRBJ1-1	-	-	TRBV7-2	TGTGCCAGCAGCGGCGACGGAGGGGAAGCTTTCTTT	CASSGDGGEAFF
15	TRBJ2-1	-	-	TRBV18	TGTGCCAGCTCACCGGCCGGGACACTATACAATGAGCAGTTCTTC	CASSPAGTLYNEQFF
13	TRBJ1-6	-	TRBD1	TRBV30	TGTGCTCGGAGGGGGCAGGGTAATTCACCCCTCCACTTT	CARRGQGNSPLHF
16	TRBJ2-1	-	TRBD2	TRBV27	TGTGCCAGCTCCTGGGGAGGGACTAGCGGGATTAATGAGCAGTTCTTC	CASSWGGTSGINEQFF
15	TRBJ1-5	-	TRBD1	TRBV18	TGTGCCAGCTCACCATACGGACAGGGGGGTCAGCCCCAGCATTTT	CASSPYGQGGQPQHF
14	TRBJ2-7	-	TRBD2	TRBV5-1	TGCGCCAGCAGCACTGGACTAGCGGCCTACGAGCAGTACTTC	CASSTGLAAYEQYF
14	TRBJ1-2	-	-	TRBV4-1	TGCGCCAGCAGGGTAGAGGGAACTAACTATGGCTACACCTTC	CASRVEGTNYGYTF
14	TRBJ2-2	-	TRBD2	TRBV18	TGTGCCAGCCAGCGGGGCGGAATAGGAGGGGAGCTGTTTTTT	CASQRGGIGGELFF
15	TRBJ1-5	-	-	TRBV7-9	TGTGCCAGCAGCTTAGGTGGACAGAAACTTCAGCCCCAGCATTTT	CASSLGGQKLQPQHF
14	TRBJ1-1	-	TRBD1	TRBV5-1	TGCGCCAGCAGCCCACGACAGGGAGAGACTGAAGCTTTCTTT	CASSPRQGETEAFF
14	TRBJ1-1	-	TRBD1	TRBV6-5	TGTGCCAGCAGAGAGACAGGGGGAGGCACTGAAGCTTTCTTT	CASRETGGGTEAFF
16	TRBJ2-2	-	-	TRBV4-1	TGCGCCAGCAGCCAAGAGTCATCAGTAAACACCGGGGAGCTGTTTTTT	CASSQESSVNTGELFF
18	TRBJ2-1	-	TRBD2	TRBV7-9	TGTGCCAGCAGCTTAGCGCAGGGTAGCGGGGGCTCCTACAATGAGCAGTTCTTC	CASSLAQGSGGSYNEQFF
15	TRBJ2-1	-	TRBD2	TRBV7-2	TGTGCCAGCAGACCTACTAGCGGGAGTTACAATGAGCAGTTCTTC	CASRPTSGSYNEQFF
15	TRBJ1-1	-	-	TRBV6-5	TGTGCCAGCAGTTACTCGGCGGGCAGGAGCACTGAAGCTTTCTTT	CASSYSAGRSTEAFF
16	TRBJ2-1	once	-	TRBV7-9	TGTGCCAGCAGCCATCTCGAGCGGAGCTCCTACAATGAGCAGTTCTTC	CASSHLERSSYNEQFF
16	TRBJ2-5	-	TRBD2	TRBV9	TGTGCCAGCAGCGAGACTAGCGGGGGGGTCCAAGAGACCCAGTACTTC	CASSETSGGVQETQYF
16	TRBJ1-5	-	-	TRBV4-3	TGCGCCAGCAGACGTCGCGAGGACGGGGAGCATCAGCCCCAGCATTTT	CASRRREDGEHQPQHF
16	TRBJ2-2	-	TRBD2	TRBV14	TGTGCCAGCAGCTTGGGACTAGCGGGGTACACCGGGGAGCTGTTTTTT	CASSLGLAGYTGELFF
13	TRBJ1-5	-	TRBD1	TRBV12-3/TRBV12-4	TGTGCCAGCAGTACACAGGGGAATCAGCCCCAGCATTTT	CASSTQGNQPQHF
16	TRBJ1-2	-	-	TRBV7-2	TGTGCCAGCAGCTTAGCAGGGGATGGAACTAACTATGGCTACACCTTC	CASSLAGDGTNYGYTF
19	TRBJ2-6	-	TRBD2	TRBV5-4	TGTGCCAGCAGGGATGGGACTAGCGGGAGTACTTCTGGGGCCAACGTCCTGACTTTC	CASRDGTSGSTSGANVLTF
16	TRBJ1-3	-	TRBD1	TRBV7-8	TGTGCCAGCAGCTTAGAAGGGACAGGGGCTGGAAACACCATATATTTT	CASSLEGTGAGNTIYF
14	TRBJ2-7	once	TRBD1	TRBV29-1	TGCAGCGTCGTAGGGACAGGGGGCATAAACGAGCAGTACTTC	CSVVGTGGINEQYF
15	TRBJ1-2	once	TRBD1	TRBV19	TGTGCCAGTAGATCAGGGGGGCCTATCAGCTATGGCTACACCTTC	CASRSGGPISYGYTF
12	TRBJ1-2	-	-	TRBV25-1	TGTGCCAGCAGTGATCTGAGGGATGGCTACACCTTC	CASSDLRDGYTF
17	TRBJ2-1	-	TRBD1	TRBV2	TGTGCCAGCAGTCCCCCTGTAAGGCAGGGGGCATACAATGAGCAGTTCTTC	CASSPPVRQGAYNEQFF
15	TRBJ2-7	once	-	TRBV4-3	TGCGCCAGCAGCCAAGAGGGCAAGGCCCTCCACGAGCAGTACTTC	CASSQEGKALHEQYF
16	TRBJ2-1	-	-	TRBV18	TGTGCCAGCTCACCAGGGGGCGGAAGCTCCTACAATGAGCAGTTCTTC	CASSPGGGSSYNEQFF
16	TRBJ1-2	-	-	TRBV18	TGTGCCAGCTCACCAAGGTTCGACAGCTCTCATTATGGCTACACCTTC	CASSPRFDSSHYGYTF
14	TRBJ1-6	few	-	TRBV4-2	TGTGCCAGCAGCCAAGATCGGAGTTTAACACCCCTCCACTTT	CASSQDRSLTPLHF
16	TRBJ2-1	-	TRBD2	TRBV7-6	TGTGCCAGCAGCTCTGGTATCGGAAGCGGGAGTGGGGAGCAGTTCTTC	CASSSGIGSGSGEQFF
13	TRBJ2-1	-	TRBD1	TRBV27	TGTGCCAGCAGTATGGGACAGTACAATGAGCAGTTCTTC	CASSMGQYNEQFF
14	TRBJ1-1	few	TRBD1	TRBV10-3	TGTGCCATCAGCGGGACAGGGCCGAACACTGAAGCTTTCTTT	CAISGTGPNTEAFF
16	TRBJ2-5	-	TRBD2	TRBV3-1/TRBV3-2	TGTGCCAGCAGCCAAGATGTAGCGGGGGTGCCAGAGACCCAGTACTTC	CASSQDVAGVPETQYF
16	TRBJ1-2	-	-	TRBV11-2	TGTGCCAGCACCGGACGCTTGCGAGACGGGGACTATGGCTACACCTTC	CASTGRLRDGDYGYTF
13	TRBJ1-2	-	-	TRBV6-5	TGTGCCAGCAATAGGAAAGGGGAATATGGCTACACCTTC	CASNRKGEYGYTF
11	TRBJ1-2	-	-	TRBV28	TGTGCCAGCAGCACTCTCTATGGCTACACCTTC	CASSTLYGYTF
19	TRBJ2-1	-	TRBD1	TRBV7-6	TGTGCCAGCAGCTTAAGGGGACAGGGAGACGCGGACTGGGGCAATGAGCAGTTCTTC	CASSLRGQGDADWGNEQFF